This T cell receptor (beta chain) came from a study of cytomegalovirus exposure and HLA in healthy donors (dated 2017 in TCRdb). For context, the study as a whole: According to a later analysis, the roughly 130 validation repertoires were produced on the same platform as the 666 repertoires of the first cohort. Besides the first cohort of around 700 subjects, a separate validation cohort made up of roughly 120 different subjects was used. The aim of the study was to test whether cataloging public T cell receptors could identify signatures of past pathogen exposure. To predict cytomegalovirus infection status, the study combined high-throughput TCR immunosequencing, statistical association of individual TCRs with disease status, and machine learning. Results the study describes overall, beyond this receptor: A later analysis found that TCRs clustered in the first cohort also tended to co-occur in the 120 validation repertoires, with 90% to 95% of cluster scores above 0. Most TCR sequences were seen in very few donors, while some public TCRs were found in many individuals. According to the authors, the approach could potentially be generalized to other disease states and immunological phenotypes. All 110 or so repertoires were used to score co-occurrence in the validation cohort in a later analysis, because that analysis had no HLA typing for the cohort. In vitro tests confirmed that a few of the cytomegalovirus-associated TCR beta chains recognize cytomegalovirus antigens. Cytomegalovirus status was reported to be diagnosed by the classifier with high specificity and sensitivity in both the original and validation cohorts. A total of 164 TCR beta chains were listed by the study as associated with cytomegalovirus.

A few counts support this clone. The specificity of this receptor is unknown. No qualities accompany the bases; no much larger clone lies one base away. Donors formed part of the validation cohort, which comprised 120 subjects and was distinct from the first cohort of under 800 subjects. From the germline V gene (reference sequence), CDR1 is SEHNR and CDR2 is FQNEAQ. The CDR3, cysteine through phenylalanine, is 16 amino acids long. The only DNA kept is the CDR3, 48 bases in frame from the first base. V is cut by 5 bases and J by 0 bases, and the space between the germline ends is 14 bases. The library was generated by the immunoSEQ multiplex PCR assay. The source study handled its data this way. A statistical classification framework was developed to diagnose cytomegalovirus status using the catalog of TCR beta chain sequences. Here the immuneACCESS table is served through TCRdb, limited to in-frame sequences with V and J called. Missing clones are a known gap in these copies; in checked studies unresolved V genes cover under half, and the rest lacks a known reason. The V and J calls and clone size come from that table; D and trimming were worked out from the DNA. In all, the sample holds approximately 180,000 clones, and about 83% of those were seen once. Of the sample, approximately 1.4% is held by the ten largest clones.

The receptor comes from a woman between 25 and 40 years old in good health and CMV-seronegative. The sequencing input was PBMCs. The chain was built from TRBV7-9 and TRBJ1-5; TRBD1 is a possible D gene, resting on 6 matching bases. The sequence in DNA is TGTGCCAGCAGCCCCAGGACAGCTAATAGCAATCAGCCCCAGCATTTT. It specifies CASSPRTANSNQPQHF. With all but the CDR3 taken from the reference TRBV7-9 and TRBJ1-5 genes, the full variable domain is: DTGVSQNPRHKITKRGQNVTFRCDPISEHNRLYWYRQTLGQGPEFLTYFQNEAQLEKSRLLSDRFSAERPKGSFSTLEIQRTEQGDSAMYLCASSPRTANSNQPQHFGDGTRLSIL.